The rows below give T cell receptor beta chains drawn from one sample of a study of blood T cell repertoires in COVID-19. Clones were read by immunoSEQ multiplex PCR, and TCRdb kept only the in-frame ones, dropping some. The repertoire holds under 150,000 clones, 84% seen once, with around 8.5% in the top ten. The sample was peripheral blood. The receptors were gathered from a woman aged 35 to 49 with acute or convalescent COVID-19. Both conserved end residues are part of each CDR3. The D gene is left open where the match is weak. Expanded clones get a size class; other rows say once, few or many, or leave the size out.

J,V,size,D,length,CDR3,DNA
TRBJ2-7,TRBV4-3,.,.,16,CASSQGLGFGAYEQYF,TGCGCCAGCAGCCAGGGGCTGGGGTTTGGAGCCTACGAGCAGTACTTC
TRBJ2-1,TRBV5-1,.,.,13,CATTNPGSNEQFF,TGCGCCACCACTAATCCCGGGTCAAATGAGCAGTTCTTC
TRBJ1-5,TRBV19,few,.,15,CASSAERRINQPQHF,TGTGCCAGTAGTGCAGAGAGGCGGATCAATCAGCCCCAGCATTTT
TRBJ1-6,TRBV6-1,.,TRBD1,19,CASSDGDRGRSSYNSPLHF,TGTGCCAGCAGTGATGGGGACAGGGGTCGCAGCTCCTATAATTCACCCCTCCACTTT
TRBJ1-2,TRBV4-1,.,.,16,CASSPTFDRSNYGYTF,TGCGCCAGCAGCCCGACATTTGACAGAAGTAACTATGGCTACACCTTC
TRBJ2-3,TRBV6-5,.,.,16,CASSYYRTTTTDTQYF,TGTGCCAGCAGTTACTATCGGACTACTACCACAGATACGCAGTATTTT
TRBJ2-7,TRBV5-1,.,TRBD1,14,CASSLDTGGYEQYF,TGCGCCAGCAGCTTGGATACAGGGGGCTACGAGCAGTACTTC
TRBJ1-1,TRBV5-1,.,.,14,CASSLTGTPTEAFF,TGCGCCAGCAGCTTGACGGGGACACCCACTGAAGCTTTCTTT
TRBJ1-3,TRBV19,.,.,13,CASSPEGGNTIYF,TGTGCCAGTAGTCCAGAGGGAGGAAACACCATATATTTT
TRBJ1-3,TRBV5-4,few,.,15,CASSLRQSSGNTIYF,TGTGCCAGCAGCTTGAGACAGAGTTCTGGAAACACCATATATTTT
TRBJ1-6,TRBV7-9,.,TRBD1,17,CASSPPGQGVHNSPLHF,TGTGCCAGCAGCCCCCCGGGACAGGGGGTCCATAATTCACCCCTCCACTTT
TRBJ1-2,TRBV30,.,.,13,CAWSTYTDYGYTF,TGTGCCTGGAGTACTTACACAGACTATGGCTACACCTTC
TRBJ1-6,TRBV2,.,TRBD1,14,CASRPGQDNSPLHF,TGTGCCAGCCGACCGGGACAGGATAATTCACCCCTCCACTTT
TRBJ2-7,TRBV11-2,.,TRBD2,15,CASSFGTSGVSEQYF,TGTGCCAGCAGCTTCGGGACTAGCGGGGTTTCCGAGCAGTACTTC
TRBJ2-2,TRBV7-6,.,TRBD1,17,CASSLELSRTGTGELFF,TGTGCCAGCAGCTTAGAACTGTCTCGGACAGGCACCGGGGAGCTGTTTTTT
TRBJ2-7,TRBV5-1,.,.,14,CASSSFDRLYEQYF,TGCGCCAGCAGCTCATTCGACAGGCTCTACGAGCAGTACTTC
TRBJ1-4,TRBV11-2,few,TRBD1,15,CASSRDRDRGEKLFF,TGTGCCAGCAGCCGGGACAGGGACCGTGGTGAAAAACTGTTTTTT
TRBJ1-6,TRBV18,.,.,14,CASSQDRLNSPLHF,TGTGCCAGCTCGCAAGACAGGCTCAACTCACCCCTCCACTTT
TRBJ2-6,TRBV7-9,.,TRBD1,18,CASSVWGTGAYGANVLTF,TGTGCCAGCAGCGTTTGGGGGACAGGGGCCTATGGGGCCAACGTCCTGACTTTC
TRBJ2-7,TRBV6-5,.,TRBD1,15,CASSPQGQGTYEQYF,TGTGCCAGCAGTCCCCAAGGACAGGGAACCTACGAGCAGTACTTC
TRBJ2-3,TRBV11-2,once,.,16,CASSLGNPVSTDTQYF,TGTGCCAGCAGCTTAGGAAATCCGGTGAGCACAGATACGCAGTATTTT
TRBJ2-1,TRBV18,.,TRBD1,16,CASSKNRDRGAGEQFF,TGTGCCAGCTCAAAAAACCGGGACAGGGGCGCAGGTGAGCAGTTCTTC
TRBJ1-6,TRBV30,.,TRBD1,14,CAWSVGQGWSPLHF,TGTGCCTGGAGTGTAGGACAGGGTTGGTCACCCCTCCACTTT
TRBJ2-3,TRBV7-2,.,TRBD2,16,CASSLTSGGLTDTQYF,TGTGCCAGCAGCTTAACCAGCGGGGGGCTTACAGATACGCAGTATTTT
TRBJ2-5,TRBV5-5,.,.,13,CASSPGVLETQYF,TGTGCCAGCAGCCCAGGGGTGTTAGAGACCCAGTACTTC
TRBJ1-5,TRBV2,.,.,15,CASSSGGRGNQPQHF,TGTGCCAGCAGTTCGGGGGGTAGGGGCAATCAGCCCCAGCATTTT
TRBJ1-3,TRBV11-3,.,TRBD1,12,CASSSGGNTIYF,TGTGCCAGCAGCTCAGGGGGGAACACCATATATTTT
TRBJ2-7,TRBV7-2,.,TRBD1,15,CASSSDRGSTYEQYF,TGTGCCAGCAGCTCGGACAGGGGGAGCACCTACGAGCAGTACTTC
TRBJ1-6,TRBV6-5,.,.,12,CASIEGDSPLHF,TGTGCCAGCATCGAGGGGGATTCACCCCTCCACTTT
TRBJ1-4,TRBV29-1,.,TRBD1,15,CSAQGNRGREEKLFF,TGCAGCGCCCAAGGGAACAGGGGGCGGGAGGAAAAACTGTTTTTT
TRBJ1-1,TRBV7-9,.,.,13,CASSLLPNTEAFF,TGTGCCAGCAGCTTACTACCGAACACTGAAGCTTTCTTT
TRBJ2-2,TRBV25-1,.,.,16,CASRGWVGTNTGELFF,TGTGCCAGCAGGGGGTGGGTCGGGACGAACACCGGGGAGCTGTTTTTT
TRBJ2-5,TRBV11-2,.,TRBD2,16,CASSVLAGGHRETQYF,TGTGCCAGCAGCGTACTAGCGGGGGGGCATAGAGAGACCCAGTACTTC
TRBJ2-4,TRBV7-2,.,.,14,CASSLGREENIQYF,TGTGCCAGCAGCTTAGGGAGGGAGGAAAACATTCAGTACTTC
TRBJ1-5,TRBV19,.,TRBD1,13,CASSMQGGQPQHF,TGTGCCAGTAGTATGCAGGGGGGTCAGCCCCAGCATTTT
TRBJ2-3,TRBV5-4,.,.,15,CASSGARERTDTQYF,TGTGCCAGCAGCGGGGCACGAGAACGCACAGATACGCAGTATTTT
TRBJ1-2,TRBV5-6,once,.,14,CASSSLQTIYGYTF,TGTGCCAGCAGCTCGCTACAGACGATCTATGGCTACACCTTC
TRBJ2-2,TRBV5-1,.,.,13,CATQNSGTGELFF,TGCGCCACCCAAAATTCGGGGACCGGGGAGCTGTTTTTT
TRBJ2-6,TRBV6-5,.,.,12,CASRSGANVLTF,TGTGCCAGCCGGTCCGGGGCCAACGTCCTGACTTTC
TRBJ2-7,TRBV12-5,.,.,12,CASGLVLAEQYF,TGTGCTAGTGGTTTGGTACTCGCCGAGCAGTACTTC
TRBJ1-3,TRBV2,.,TRBD1,15,CASSVTGAAGNTIYF,TGTGCCAGCAGCGTAACAGGGGCAGCTGGAAACACCATATATTTT
TRBJ2-7,TRBV5-1,.,TRBD1,15,CASSQGQGAVYEQYF,TGCGCCAGCAGCCAAGGACAGGGGGCGGTCTACGAGCAGTACTTC
TRBJ2-3,TRBV4-1,.,TRBD2,17,CASSQSAPSGSTDTQYF,TGCGCCAGCAGCCAGTCCGCCCCTAGCGGGTCCACAGATACGCAGTATTTT
TRBJ2-1,TRBV5-4,.,.,15,CASSNGLGTRNEQFF,TGTGCCAGCAGTAATGGACTAGGGACAAGGAATGAGCAGTTCTTC
TRBJ1-2,TRBV5-5,few,.,12,CASSLNREGYTF,TGTGCCAGCAGCTTGAACAGGGAAGGCTACACCTTC
TRBJ1-5,TRBV30,.,.,13,CAWRARSNQPQHF,TGTGCCTGGAGGGCTCGTAGCAATCAGCCCCAGCATTTT
TRBJ1-5,TRBV9,.,.,14,CASSPRDNYQPQHF,TGTGCCAGCAGCCCTCGGGACAATTATCAGCCCCAGCATTTT
TRBJ2-2,TRBV6-6,.,.,13,CASSRQATGELFF,TGTGCCAGCAGTCGACAGGCAACCGGGGAGCTGTTTTTT
TRBJ2-7,TRBV10-1,.,.,14,CATPPPTGAYEQYF,TGCGCCACTCCCCCCCCGACAGGAGCCTACGAGCAGTACTTC
TRBJ2-1,TRBV5-4,.,TRBD1,16,CASVGQGVLYGNEQFF,TGTGCCAGCGTGGGACAGGGGGTTTTATATGGCAATGAGCAGTTCTTC
TRBJ2-7,TRBV6-5,.,TRBD1,14,CASTRQGATYEQYF,TGTGCCAGCACCAGACAGGGGGCTACCTACGAGCAGTACTTC
TRBJ1-1,TRBV11-3,.,.,13,CASSQFGGSEAFF,TGTGCCAGCAGCCAGTTTGGCGGGTCTGAAGCTTTCTTT
TRBJ1-2,TRBV7-9,.,.,13,CASSLVQDYGYTF,TGTGCCAGCAGCTTAGTGCAGGACTATGGCTACACCTTC
TRBJ2-1,TRBV16,.,TRBD2,16,CASSQSPSGGYNEQFF,TGTGCCAGCAGCCAATCACCTAGCGGGGGATACAATGAGCAGTTCTTC
TRBJ2-2,TRBV5-4,.,.,16,CASSLGSVVNTGELFF,TGTGCCAGCAGCTTGGGTTCGGTGGTGAACACCGGGGAGCTGTTTTTT
TRBJ1-1,TRBV30,once,TRBD1,12,CASIQGYTEAFF,TGTGCCTCGATACAGGGGTACACTGAAGCTTTCTTT
TRBJ2-5,TRBV6-5,.,.,15,CASSLTRGIQETQYF,TGTGCCAGCAGTCTAACGCGGGGTATTCAAGAGACCCAGTACTTC
TRBJ1-2,TRBV5-1,once,.,12,CASSLDGNGYTF,TGCGCCAGCAGCTTGGACGGGAATGGCTACACCTTC
TRBJ1-1,TRBV3-1/TRBV3-2,few,.,13,CASSQGTHTEAFF,TGTGCCAGCAGCCAAGGGACTCACACTGAAGCTTTCTTT
TRBJ2-3,TRBV7-9,.,TRBD2,15,CASSRGLADTDTQYF,TGTGCCAGCAGCAGAGGACTAGCGGACACAGATACGCAGTATTTT